This T cell receptor beta chain was sequenced for a study of patients and donors after allogeneic stem cell transplantation (dated by TCRdb to 2018 to 2021). In regard to this clonotype: Its antigen is unknown. It has no much larger one-base neighbor in the sample; base qualities were not kept.

Libraries were built with RT-PCR. Instrument used: NextSeq 550. The public reads were reanalyzed by TCRdb: fastp trimming at Q25, MiXCR alignment, in-frame beta chains only. CDR3 protein duplicates are merged, each entry listing the most common genes and DNA. The sample table shows around 150,000 distinct CDR3 sequences, and about two fifths are seen once. The top ten clones comprise 40% to 55% of the sample. Measured from the cysteine to the phenylalanine, the CDR3 is 14 residues long. Left in the record is the CDR3 DNA by itself, 42 bases read in frame from the first base. CDR1 and CDR2, looked up from the germline V gene, are MNHNS and SASEGT. V is clipped by 6 bases and J by 4 bases, and the sequence between their germline boundaries is 16 bases long.

The chain couples TRBV6-1 to TRBJ2-7, with a tentative D gene TRBD2 over 5 matching bases. This sequence originates from a human donor who was either an allogeneic HSCT recipient or a stem cell or donor lymphocyte infusion donor (not recorded which). It is not recorded whose cells these are; they may come from a transplant donor. Sequences were obtained from blood, either unsorted or a sorted T cell fraction (not recorded which). CDR3 reads: CASRDYRAPYEQYF. The DNA reads TGTGCCAGCAGAGACTACCGGGCCCCGTACGAGCAGTACTTC.